This entry features one T cell receptor beta chain sequence. The data are from a study of T-cell reconstitution after alpha-beta-depleted transplantation in children. V lost 0 bases and J lost 2; bases outside the gene matches: 6. Germline V gene sequence: CDR1 MGHRA, CDR2 YSYEKL. The CDR3 length is 16 residues. For TCRbeta, the library was prepared with unique molecular identifiers. TCRdb itself ran the PCR reads through MiXCR, one entry per CDR3 protein. The sample has approximately 89,000 distinct CDR3 sequences, 15% seen once; the top ten hold roughly 21%. The sequencing here drew on PBMCs, mostly from graft donor cells, taken 180 days after TCRalphabeta/CD19-depleted stem cell transplant. The origin of this receptor is a male patient between 2 and 10 years old who had a stem cell transplant for acute lymphoblastic leukemia, so the T cells may come from the graft donor. This chain uses TRBV4-1 with TRBJ2-7; 8 nucleotides align to TRBD1. This chain's CDR3 is CASSQEGQGYPYEQYF. The CDR3 DNA reads TGCGCCAGCAGCCAAGAAGGACAGGGATACCCCTACGAGCAGTACTTC.